Below, 3 T cell receptor beta chains from the same sample are listed, as sequenced in a study of identical twins. TCRdb redid the calling of the 5' RACE reads with MiXCR, one entry per CDR3 protein. This table holds some 1,600,000 distinct CDR3 sequences, under 35% found once. Specimen: cord blood. All receptors derive from a newborn girl in good health.

V is TRBV4-2 and J is TRBJ2-5, with a tentative D call TRBD1 (6 bases). Germline V gene sequence: CDR1 LGHNA, CDR2 YNFKEQ. V lost 5 bases and J 1 base, leaving 14 bases between the germline ends. This CDR3 region has 15 residues. The CDR3 DNA is TGTGCCAGCAGCTTCTGGGACACTGCCCAAGAGACCCAGTACTTC. Protein sequence: CASSFWDTAQETQYF.

This chain links TRBV7-9 with TRBJ1-1, with 8 bases matching TRBD1. The germline V gene has CDR1 SEHNR and CDR2 FQNEAQ (reference sequence). Trimming at V came to 4 bases and at J to 0 bases, leaving 13 bases not matched to a gene. The CDR3 loop spans 18 amino acids. CDR3 amino acids: CASSYQLMRDRLNTEAFF. The DNA for the CDR3 is TGTGCCAGCAGCTATCAACTCATGCGGGACAGGTTGAACACTGAAGCTTTCTTT.

Notes on this clonotype: A much larger clone differs from this one at a single base, so this may be a read error. Here the CDR3 DNA reads TGTGCCAGTAGTATAGGGACAGGGGGCTACGAGCAGTTCTTC. Amino acids: CASSIGTGGYEQFF. The chain is built from TRBV19 and TRBJ2-1; 11 bases are shared with TRBD1. The CDR3 is 14 residues long. Germline CDR1 and CDR2: LNHDA and SQIVND (reference sequence). Trimming removed 1 base from V and 10 bases from J; junction bases left unmatched: 3. The full variable domain, its missing parts supplied by reference TRBV19 and TRBJ2-1, is DGGITQSPKYLFRKEGQNVTLSCEQNLNHDAMYWYRQDPGQGLRLIYYSQIVNDFQKGDIAEGYSVSREKKESFPLTVTSAQKNPTAFYLCASSIGTGGYEQFFGPGTRLTVL.